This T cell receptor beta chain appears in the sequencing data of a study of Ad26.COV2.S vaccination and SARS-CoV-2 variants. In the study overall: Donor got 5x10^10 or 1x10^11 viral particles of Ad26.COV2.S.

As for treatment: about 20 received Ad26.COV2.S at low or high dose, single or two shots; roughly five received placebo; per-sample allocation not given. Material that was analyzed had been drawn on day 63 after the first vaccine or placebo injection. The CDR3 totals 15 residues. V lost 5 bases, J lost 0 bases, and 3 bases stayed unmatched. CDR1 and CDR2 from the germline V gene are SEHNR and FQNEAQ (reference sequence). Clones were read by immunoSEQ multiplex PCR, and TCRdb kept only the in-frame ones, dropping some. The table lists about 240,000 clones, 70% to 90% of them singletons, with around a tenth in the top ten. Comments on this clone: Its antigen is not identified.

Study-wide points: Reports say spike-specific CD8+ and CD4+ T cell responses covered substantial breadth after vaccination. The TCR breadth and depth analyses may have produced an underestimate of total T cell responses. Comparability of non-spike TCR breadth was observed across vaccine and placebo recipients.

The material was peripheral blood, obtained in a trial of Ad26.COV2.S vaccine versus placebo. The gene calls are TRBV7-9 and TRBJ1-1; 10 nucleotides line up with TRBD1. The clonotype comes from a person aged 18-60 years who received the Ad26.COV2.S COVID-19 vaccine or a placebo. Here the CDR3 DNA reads TGTGCCAGCAGCCCCGGACAGGGGGTGAACACTGAAGCTTTCTTT. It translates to CASSPGQGVNTEAFF. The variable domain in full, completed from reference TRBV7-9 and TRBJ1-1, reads DTGVSQNPRHKITKRGQNVTFRCDPISEHNRLYWYRQTLGQGPEFLTYFQNEAQLEKSRLLSDRFSAERPKGSFSTLEIQRTEQGDSAMYLCASSPGQGVNTEAFFGQGTRLTVV.